The 20 T cell receptor beta chains reported below all come from one sample, sequenced in a study of beta chain features in type 1 diabetes. General study results and limits: Type 1 diabetes patients showed a moderate but significant shortening of TCRB CDR3s in all four CD4+ subsets.

Since all of the isolated RNA was reverse transcribed, expressed TCRB transcripts were what got sequenced. Assay: immunoSEQ multiplex PCR; the TCRdb copy retains only in-frame clones and omits some. The sample contains 600,000 to 700,000 clones, around an eighth of which appear only once. Antigen specificity for these receptors is unknown. The sequencing sample was made of naive CD4+ T cells from blood. These receptors all stem from a man aged 18 to 29 with type 1 diabetes.

The table lists this clone with a few counts. J is TRBJ2-1 and V is TRBV12-5, with 11 nucleotides matching TRBD2. CDR1 is LGHNT and CDR2 is FRNRAP in the germline V gene. J was trimmed by 6 bases and V by 1 base; bases with no gene match: 2. This CDR3 is built from 15 residues. The CDR3 nucleotides read TGTGCTAGTGGTTTGGGGCTAGCGGGGGGCAATGAGCAGTTCTTC. Translating gives CASGLGLAGGNEQFF.

This clone was observed a few times. V gene TRBV5-4 combines with J gene TRBJ2-2, with 7 bases identical to TRBD2. V was clipped by 4 bases and J by 5 bases; unmatched bases: 8. Germline CDR1 reads SGHNT; CDR2 reads YYREEE (reference sequence). The CDR3 loop spans 15 amino acids. The CDR3 region is CASSPARAGTGELFF. The CDR3 DNA reads TGTGCCAGCAGCCCTGCGAGAGCGGGGACCGGGGAGCTGTTTTTT.

J is TRBJ1-3 and V is TRBV9; the D is unclear. Trimming left V 4 bases short and J 0 bases short, with 11 bases between. Germline V lookup: CDR1 SGDLS, CDR2 YYNGEE. The CDR3 spans 15 residues. The CDR3 DNA is TGTGCCAGCAGCCCGTCGTCAGGCTCTGGAAACACCATATATTTT. This codes for CASSPSSGSGNTIYF. The full variable domain, rest sourced from reference TRBV9 and TRBJ1-3, is DSGVTQTPKHLITATGQRVTLRCSPRSGDLSVYWYQQSLDQGLQFLIQYYNGEERAKGNILERFSAQQFPDLHSELNLSSLELGDSALYFCASSPSSGSGNTIYFGEGSWLTVV.

The chain recombines TRBV15 with TRBJ2-7, with 10 bases identical to TRBD1. After removal of 5 bases from V and 1 base from J, the junction contained 8 bases not matched to a gene. The CDR3 has 16 amino acids. Germline CDR1 LNHNV, CDR2 YYDKDF (reference sequence). The DNA for the CDR3 is TGTGCCACCAGCCCCACCCGGGACAGGGGTTCCTACGAGCAGTACTTC. Its translation: CATSPTRDRGSYEQYF.

The CDR3 region has the DNA TGCGCCAGCAGCTTGTTCAGGTCGAACACCGGGGAGCTGTTTTTT. Protein: CASSLFRSNTGELFF. The chain couples TRBV5-1 to TRBJ2-2; unclear D gene. Germline loops: CDR1 SGHRS, CDR2 YFSETQ. The length of the CDR3 is 15 residues. V lost 1 base, J lost 0 bases, and 7 bases lay in between.

This clone has more than one count but fewer than ten. J is TRBJ2-7 and V is TRBV15, with D possibly called TRBD1 or TRBD2 (6 bases each). Trimming stripped 0 bases from V and 4 bases from J, with 10 bases between. Germline loops: CDR1 LNHNV, CDR2 YYDKDF (reference sequence). This CDR3 is 14 amino acids long. CDR3 nucleotide sequence: TGTGCCACCAGCAGAGATCGGAGGGGGTACGAGCAGTACTTC. This sequence encodes CATSRDRRGYEQYF. The full variable domain, in which reference TRBV15 and TRBJ2-7 provide the parts outside the CDR3, is DAMVIQNPRYQVTQFGKPVTLSCSQTLNHNVMYWYQQKSSQAPKLLFHYYDKDFNNEADTPDNFQSRRPNTSFCFLDIRSPGLGDTAMYLCATSRDRRGYEQYFGPGTRLTVT.

The J gene is TRBJ1-6, the V gene TRBV7-2, with 10 bases lining up with TRBD1. Germline CDR1 SGHTA, CDR2 FQGNSA. V shed 6 bases, J shed 11 bases, and the junction held 7 bases outside the gene matches. The CDR3 consists of 14 residues. The chain's CDR3 is CASRVTGGATPLHF. The CDR3 DNA sequence: TGTGCCAGCAGGGTGACAGGGGGCGCGACACCCCTCCACTTT.

This chain links TRBV7-2 with TRBJ2-5; 10 bases fit TRBD2. CDR1 SGHTA and CDR2 FQGNSA come from the germline V gene. J lost 2 bases, V lost 7 bases, and 10 bases had no gene match. The CDR3 loop spans 16 amino acids. The DNA of the CDR3 is TGTGCCAGCATCCCCAGAGCGGGGGGGCCACAAGAGACCCAGTACTTC. Translating gives CASIPRAGGPQETQYF.

This clone was detected a few times. The chain carries TRBV18 and TRBJ2-2, with 7 bases lining up with TRBD1. CDR1 is KGHSH and CDR2 is LQKENI in the germline V gene. V gave up 4 bases and J gave up 3 bases; unmatched junction bases: 5. The CDR3 length is 15 residues. The CDR3 nucleotides are TGTGCCAGCTCACAAACAGGGGCCCACACCGGGGAGCTGTTTTTT. Translation gives CASSQTGAHTGELFF.

The chain uses TRBV19 and TRBJ1-6; 8 nucleotides match TRBD1. Trimming cost V 6 bases and J 6 bases; bases outside gene matches: 10. The germline CDR1 and CDR2 sequences are LNHDA and SQIVND (reference sequence). CDR3 size: 16 residues. CDR3 protein: CASSLFGTGTNSPLHF. The DNA of the CDR3 is TGTGCCAGTAGCCTATTCGGGACAGGAACTAATTCACCCCTCCACTTT.

In this sample, this clone turned up a few times. For the CDR3, the DNA is TGCAGTGCTAGAGATAAGGGCTACACCTTC. It is translated as CSARDKGYTF. This chain uses TRBV20-1 with TRBJ1-2; no reliable D call. The germline V and J ends were trimmed by 0 bases and 8 bases, with 4 bases remaining between them. Germline values: CDR1 DFQATT, CDR2 SNEGSKA (reference sequence). The length of the CDR3 is 10 residues.

This clone has a handful of counts. The chain combines TRBV11-2 with TRBJ2-1; possibly TRBD1 for D (6 bases). The CDR3 runs to 13 residues. Looked up from germline, CDR1 is SGHAT and CDR2 is FQNNGV. The V gene lost 3 bases and the J gene lost 13 bases, with 16 bases spanning the gap. Here the CDR3 reads CASSFGEGVRQFF. In DNA form, the CDR3 reads TGTGCCAGCAGCTTTGGCGAGGGGGTACGTCAGTTCTTC.

This clone was detected only a few times. The J gene is TRBJ1-5, the V gene TRBV30; maybe TRBD1 (5 bases). Trimming stripped 2 bases from V and 3 bases from J, with 11 bases between. This CDR3 is built from 14 residues. Germline V gene lookup returns CDR1 GTSNPN and CDR2 SVGIG (reference sequence). The DNA for the CDR3 is TGTGCCTGGAGTCCAGACAGCCACAATCAGCCCCAGCATTTT. Translated, it gives CAWSPDSHNQPQHF.

The rearrangement joins TRBV2 to TRBJ2-6, with D perhaps matching TRBD2 (6 bases). CDR1 and CDR2 (germline): SNHLY, FYNNEI. The CDR3 totals 18 residues. Deletions cut 4 bases from V and 0 bases from J, with 16 bases between. CDR3 residues: CASSADEGGTSGANVLTF. CDR3 bases: TGTGCCAGCAGTGCAGACGAGGGAGGCACCTCTGGGGCCAACGTCCTGACTTTC. Full variable domain (remainder filled in from reference TRBV2 and TRBJ2-6): EPEVTQTPSHQVTQMGQEVILRCVPISNHLYFYWYRQILGQKVEFLVSFYNNEISEKSEIFDDQFSVERPDGSNFTLKIRSTKLEDSAMYFCASSADEGGTSGANVLTFGAGSRLTVL.

The chain is built from TRBV28 and TRBJ2-7; 7 bases are shared with TRBD1. With V trimmed by 5 bases and J by 4 bases, 8 bases remained unmatched. Germline CDR1 MDHEN, CDR2 SYDVKM. CDR3 length: 14 residues. The CDR3 is CASSPGQSRYEQYF. CDR3 bases: TGTGCCAGCAGTCCGGGACAGTCAAGGTACGAGCAGTACTTC.

The chain links TRBV15 to TRBJ2-7; no reliable D call. V shed 0 bases and J shed 0 bases, with 6 bases lying between them. CDR1 is LNHNV, CDR2 YYDKDF, per germline (reference sequence). The CDR3 loop spans 14 amino acids. DNA for the CDR3: TGTGCCACCAGCAGAGAGTTTACCTCCTACGAGCAGTACTTC. Translating gives CATSREFTSYEQYF.

This clone was counted only a few times. The V gene is TRBV5-6, the J gene TRBJ2-5, with 8 bases fitting TRBD1. Per germline, CDR1 SGHDT and CDR2 YYEEEE. CDR3 size: 14 residues. The ends lost 6 bases at V and 4 bases at J; junction bases unmatched: 8. The CDR3 sequence: CASKDQGALETQYF. Written as DNA, the CDR3 is TGTGCCAGCAAGGACCAGGGGGCCCTAGAGACCCAGTACTTC.

This clone turned up a few times. The chain uses TRBV5-1 and TRBJ2-6; D call uncertain. With 0 bases removed from V and 0 bases from J, the gap between germline ends came to 7 bases. Germline V CDR1 and CDR2: SGHRS, YFSETQ. This CDR3 is 16 amino acids long. The CDR3 DNA reads TGCGCCAGCAGCTTGGCCAAGAGCTCTGGGGCCAACGTCCTGACTTTC. Protein: CASSLAKSSGANVLTF.

Comment on this clone: Within the sample, other DNA sequences also encode this same CDR3. The rearrangement joins TRBV30 to TRBJ2-6; a weak D match, TRBD2 (5 bases). Germline-derived CDR1 and CDR2 are GTSNPN and SVGIG (reference sequence). CDR3 length: 15 residues. V was cut by 0 bases and J by 0 bases, with 6 bases left in between. CDR3 amino acids: CAWSVGLSGANVLTF. In DNA form, the CDR3 reads TGTGCCTGGAGTGTCGGACTCTCTGGGGCCAACGTCCTGACTTTC.

CDR3 bases: TGCAGCGCGGAAAACATCGTAGCTTTCTTT. Translation: CSAENIVAFF. The chain is built from TRBV29-1 and TRBJ1-1, with unresolved D. Germline V lookup: CDR1 SQVTM, CDR2 ANQGSEA. V was trimmed by 7 bases and J by 10 bases, leaving 13 bases between them. The CDR3 runs to 10 residues.